Presented here are 5 T cell receptor beta chains from one specimen sequenced in a study of T cell repertoires in cytomegalovirus infection. TCRdb recomputed calls from the reads with MiXCR, one row per CDR3 protein. The data contain 300,000 to 400,000 distinct CDR3 sequences, 15% to 20% of them seen just once; the ten biggest clones take up approximately 8%. Sequencing input: PBMCs. Receptor source: a human donor in good health (CMV status not recorded). Some clones in this sample may be carry-over from other donors' samples.

In its sample, this clonotype was seen a few times. The chain couples TRBV5-1 to TRBJ1-1; no firm D call. Germline V lookup: CDR1 SGHRS, CDR2 YFSETQ. The CDR3 runs 14 residues. V was clipped by 4 bases and J by 1 base, with 11 bases between them. Here the CDR3 reads CASSLVLTNTEAFF. The DNA of the CDR3 is TGCGCCAGCAGCCTCGTACTTACGAACACTGAAGCTTTCTTT. The whole variable domain, remainder taken from reference TRBV5-1 and TRBJ1-1, is KAGVTQTPRYLIKTRGQQVTLSCSPISGHRSVSWYQQTPGQGLQFLFEYFSETQRNKGNFPGRFSGRQFSNSRSEMNVSTLELGDSALYLCASSLVLTNTEAFFGQGTRLTVV.

The chain is built from TRBV3-1 and TRBJ1-1, with D tentatively TRBD1 (6 bases). The CDR3 is made up of 15 amino acids. Germline loops: CDR1 LGHDT, CDR2 YNNKEL (reference sequence). The V and J ends lost 0 bases and 5 bases respectively, with 13 bases between them. The CDR3 here is CASSQEIGGKTEAFF. The CDR3 DNA reads as TGTGCCAGCAGCCAAGAGATAGGGGGGAAGACTGAAGCTTTCTTT.

V usage is TRBV10-3 and J usage is TRBJ1-5, with D maybe TRBD1 (5 bases). The CDR3 length is 15 residues. Deletions cut 0 bases from V and 7 bases from J, with 13 bases between. Germline assignment: CDR1 ENHRY and CDR2 SYGVKD. CDR3 residues: CAISESQRGEQPQHF. DNA for the CDR3: TGTGCCATCAGTGAGTCTCAGAGGGGCGAGCAGCCCCAGCATTTT.

This clonotype was seen many times. The rearrangement uses TRBV7-8 and TRBJ2-7; D gene ambiguous. The CDR3 has 13 residues. V shed 3 bases and J shed 0 bases, with 6 bases lying between them. Germline loops: CDR1 SGHVS, CDR2 FQNEAQ. The CDR3 nucleotides are TGTGCCAGCAGCTTCGAGAGCTCCTACGAGCAGTACTTC. Its protein product is CASSFESSYEQYF.

Only a few counts were recorded for this clonotype. The gene calls are TRBV7-9 and TRBJ1-1; TRBD1 is a possible D gene (5 bases). The CDR3 has 15 amino acids. Trimming shortened V by 3 bases and J by 0 bases, and 11 bases separated the two germline ends. The germline gives CDR1 SEHNR, CDR2 FQNEAQ (reference sequence). CDR3: CASSLGRQLNTEAFF. The CDR3 DNA sequence: TGTGCCAGCAGCTTGGGTCGACAGTTGAACACTGAAGCTTTCTTT.